These 6 T cell receptor beta chains were all obtained from the same sample, sequenced in a study of monozygotic twins with inflammatory bowel disease. TCRdb reprocessed the 5' RACE reads; each CDR3 protein has one entry and no DNA is given. The repertoire table contains roughly 330,000 distinct CDR3 sequences. The source material was blood. The receptors here all came from a human donor with ulcerative colitis or Crohn's disease, or a healthy co-twin of an affected twin (not recorded which).

This chain joins TRBV3-1 and TRBJ2-3; the TCRdb D gene call, TRBD2, has no DNA to confirm it. Germline-derived CDR1 and CDR2 are LGHDT and YNNKEL (reference sequence). The CDR3 extends over 15 amino acids. CDR3 sequence: CASTPGTSAPVKQYF.

This chain joins TRBV19 and TRBJ1-1; the TCRdb call, TRBD1, lacks DNA for checking. This CDR3 is built from 17 residues. Germline values: CDR1 LNHDA, CDR2 SQIVND (reference sequence). The CDR3 here is CASSIPLWQGRNTEAFF.

The chain uses TRBV5-6 and TRBJ1-4. The CDR3 totals 11 residues. Germline V gene sequence: CDR1 SGHDT, CDR2 YYEEEE. CDR3 in amino acids: CASSFGGKLFF.

The gene calls are TRBV3-1 and TRBJ1-1. Per germline, CDR1 LGHDT and CDR2 YNNKEL (reference sequence). The CDR3 contains 14 residues. The CDR3 here is CASSQGRMGVEAFF.

V is TRBV10-3 and J is TRBJ1-2; TCRdb selects TRBD1, and the lack of DNA leaves this call unchecked. Germline V gives CDR1 ENHRY, CDR2 SYGVKD. This CDR3 has 12 amino acids. The CDR3 region is CAATGTNYGYTF.

CDR3 amino acids: CSARSTGAFYEQYF. The rearrangement joins TRBV20-1 to TRBJ2-7; TCRdb picks TRBD1, but there is no DNA to check that call. The CDR3 spans 14 residues. Germline-derived CDR1 and CDR2 are DFQATT and SNEGSKA (reference sequence).